The 13 T cell receptor beta chains below come from one sample, sequenced in a study of T cell changes during pregnancy in multiple sclerosis. This table comes from immunoSEQ multiplex PCR, and its TCRdb copy is limited to in-frame clones, with some not included. The sample lists under 110,000 clones; 91% were seen once. Here the sequenced sample was peripheral blood, taken before pregnancy. All receptors derive from a female donor with multiple sclerosis, enrolled in a pregnancy study.

This chain's CDR3 is CASSQVFRRRQGPTNEKLFF. CDR3 DNA sequence: TGCGCCAGCAGCCAAGTATTTCGGCGTAGACAGGGCCCAACTAATGAAAAACTGTTTTTT. J is TRBJ1-4 and V is TRBV4-1; 7 bases are shared with TRBD1. V shed 1 base, J shed 0 bases, and the junction held 14 bases outside the gene matches. The germline CDR1 and CDR2 sequences are MGHRA and YSYEKL. CDR3 length equals 20 residues.

The CDR3 reads CASSPRLLGQGSTGELFF. CDR3 bases: TGTGCCAGCAGCCCTAGGTTGTTGGGACAGGGAAGCACCGGGGAGCTGTTTTTT. The chain is built from TRBV11-2 and TRBJ2-2; 9 bases are a match to TRBD1. This CDR3 spans 18 amino acids. Trimming removed 5 bases from V and 4 bases from J; junction bases left unmatched: 14. The germline CDR1 and CDR2 sequences are SGHAT and FQNNGV.

The chain joins TRBV18 to TRBJ1-5; maybe TRBD1 (5 bases). Germline lookup yields CDR1 KGHSH and CDR2 LQKENI. Trimming cost V 0 bases and J 4 bases, with 16 bases left between them. This CDR3 region has 17 residues. The CDR3 DNA reads TGTGCCAGCTCACCACCGGGAGCGGGGGGAAGGAATCAGCCCCAGCATTTT. As protein: CASSPPGAGGRNQPQHF.

V usage is TRBV21-1 and J usage is TRBJ2-7; TRBD2 is the table's D call and was not checked against the DNA. TRBV21-1 is given as a pseudogene. There are 16 residues in the CDR3. The CDR3 DNA is TGTGCCAGCAGCGCCCGGGGGACTAGCGGGATGTACGAGCAGTACTTC. Its translation: CASSARGTSGMYEQYF.

The chain uses TRBV4-3 and TRBJ2-1; 11 bases match TRBD2. V lost 1 base, J lost 8 bases, and 10 bases stayed unmatched. This CDR3 is built from 17 residues. CDR1 is LGHNA and CDR2 is YSLEER in the germline V gene. DNA of the CDR3: TGCGCCAGCAGCCAAGCACTAGCGGGGGAGGCAGGGCATGAGCAGTTCTTC. Protein sequence: CASSQALAGEAGHEQFF.

This rearrangement joins TRBV5-5 to TRBJ2-6, with D unresolved. Germline V CDR1 and CDR2: SGHKS, YYEKEE (reference sequence). The CDR3 runs to 17 residues. The V and J ends lost 5 bases and 2 bases respectively, with 17 bases between them. In DNA, the CDR3 is TGTGCCAGCAGTCGTGGGTGGGCTGTAGCTGGGGCCAACGTCCTGACTTTC. Its translation is CASSRGWAVAGANVLTF. Full variable domain (remainder filled in from reference TRBV5-5 and TRBJ2-6): DAGVTQSPTHLIKTRGQQVTLRCSPISGHKSVSWYQQVLGQGPQFIFQYYEKEERGRGNFPDRFSARQFPNYSSELNVNALLLGDSALYLCASSRGWAVAGANVLTFGAGSRLTVL.

The rearrangement uses TRBV7-3 and TRBJ2-6, with unresolved D. The CDR3 is 14 amino acids. CDR1 and CDR2 (germline): SGHTA, FQGTGA. The V gene lost 6 bases and the J gene lost 0 bases, with 6 bases spanning the gap. The CDR3 DNA is TGTGCCAGCAGATCATCCTCTGGGGCCAACGTCCTGACTTTC. Translated: CASRSSSGANVLTF.

The chain couples TRBV6-6 to TRBJ2-7, with D maybe TRBD2 (5 bases). Between the trimmed V and J ends, which lost 1 base and 2 bases, there was a span of 9 bases. This CDR3 is 14 amino acids long. CDR1 and CDR2 (germline): MNHNY, SVGAGI (reference sequence). DNA for the CDR3: TGTGCCAGCAGTTACTGGGGAGAAACCTACGAGCAGTACTTC. Encoded protein: CASSYWGETYEQYF.

The chain uses TRBV18 and TRBJ2-7; TRBD1 aligns across 9 bases. The CDR3 has 16 amino acids. Germline values: CDR1 KGHSH, CDR2 LQKENI. The ends lost 3 bases at V and 1 base at J; junction bases unmatched: 7. This CDR3 is CASSPGGQGTSYEQYF. As DNA, the CDR3 is TGTGCCAGCTCACCGGGGGGACAGGGTACATCCTACGAGCAGTACTTC.

V usage is TRBV4-1 and J usage is TRBJ1-6; the D is unclear. V was clipped by 4 bases and J by 6 bases, with 16 bases between them. There are 16 residues in the CDR3. Germline V gene sequence: CDR1 MGHRA, CDR2 YSYEKL. The CDR3 DNA reads TGCGCCAGCAGCCTAAACCCTGCGTCCCCTAATTCACCCCTCCACTTT. Its translation: CASSLNPASPNSPLHF.

This clone was counted between two and nine times. The chain couples TRBV19 to TRBJ1-4; D is possibly TRBD1 (5 bases). CDR1 is LNHDA, CDR2 SQIVND, per germline (reference sequence). The length of the CDR3 is 14 residues. V lost 3 bases and J lost 8, with 13 bases in between. Here the CDR3 DNA reads TGTGCCAGTAGTATGGCAGGGTCAGGGGAAAAACTGTTTTTT. Protein product: CASSMAGSGEKLFF.

This chain links TRBV10-3 with TRBJ2-7; D is possibly TRBD2 (5 bases). V dropped 6 bases and J dropped 0 bases, with 12 bases sitting between them. This CDR3 is 14 amino acids long. Germline loops: CDR1 ENHRY, CDR2 SYGVKD. The CDR3 is CAIRDSGSSYEQYF. The CDR3 DNA follows: TGTGCCATCAGGGATTCGGGGAGCTCCTACGAGCAGTACTTC.

The J gene is TRBJ2-2, the V gene TRBV18, with 8 positions matching TRBD1. The CDR3 totals 16 residues. Germline V gene lookup returns CDR1 KGHSH and CDR2 LQKENI. V gave up 0 bases and J gave up 4 bases; unmatched junction bases: 4. The CDR3 sequence: CASSPPGQESTGELFF. The CDR3 DNA is TGTGCCAGCTCACCACCGGGACAGGAGAGCACCGGGGAGCTGTTTTTT.